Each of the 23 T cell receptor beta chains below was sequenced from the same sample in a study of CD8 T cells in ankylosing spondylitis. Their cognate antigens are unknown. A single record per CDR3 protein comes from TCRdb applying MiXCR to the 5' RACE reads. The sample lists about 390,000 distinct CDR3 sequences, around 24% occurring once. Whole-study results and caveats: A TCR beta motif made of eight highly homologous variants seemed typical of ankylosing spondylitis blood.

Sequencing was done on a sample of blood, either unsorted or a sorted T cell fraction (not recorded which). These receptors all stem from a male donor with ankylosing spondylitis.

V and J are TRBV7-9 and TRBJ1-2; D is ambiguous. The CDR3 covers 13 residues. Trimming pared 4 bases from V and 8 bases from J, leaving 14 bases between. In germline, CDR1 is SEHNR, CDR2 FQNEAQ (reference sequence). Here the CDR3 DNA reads TGTGCCAGCAGCTCGATGGCGCTCGACGGCTACACCTTC. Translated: CASSSMALDGYTF.

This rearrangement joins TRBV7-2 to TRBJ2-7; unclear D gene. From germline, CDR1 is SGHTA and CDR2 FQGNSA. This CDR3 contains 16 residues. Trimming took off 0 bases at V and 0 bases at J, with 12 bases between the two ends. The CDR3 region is CASSLASVEYSYEQYF. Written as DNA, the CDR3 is TGTGCCAGCAGCTTAGCCTCTGTGGAGTACTCCTACGAGCAGTACTTC.

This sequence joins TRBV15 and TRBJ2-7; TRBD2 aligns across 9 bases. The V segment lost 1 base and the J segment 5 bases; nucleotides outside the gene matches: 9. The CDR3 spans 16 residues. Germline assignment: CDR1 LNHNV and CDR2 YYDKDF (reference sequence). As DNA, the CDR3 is TGTGCCACCAGCAGAGCCTTAGCGGGAGTTTCCCACGAGCAGTACTTC. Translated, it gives CATSRALAGVSHEQYF.

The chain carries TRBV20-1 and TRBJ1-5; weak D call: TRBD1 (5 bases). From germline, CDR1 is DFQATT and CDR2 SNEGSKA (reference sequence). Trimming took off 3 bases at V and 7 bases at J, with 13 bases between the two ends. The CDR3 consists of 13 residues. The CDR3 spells CSASGGDGQPQHF. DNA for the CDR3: TGCAGTGCTAGTGGAGGGGATGGGCAGCCCCAGCATTTT.

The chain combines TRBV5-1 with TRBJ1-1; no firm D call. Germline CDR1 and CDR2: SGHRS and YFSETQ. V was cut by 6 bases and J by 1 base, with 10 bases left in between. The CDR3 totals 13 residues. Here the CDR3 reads CASKRTGNTEAFF. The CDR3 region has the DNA TGCGCCAGCAAAAGGACCGGGAACACTGAAGCTTTCTTT. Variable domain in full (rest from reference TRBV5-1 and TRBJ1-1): KAGVTQTPRYLIKTRGQQVTLSCSPISGHRSVSWYQQTPGQGLQFLFEYFSETQRNKGNFPGRFSGRQFSNSRSEMNVSTLELGDSALYLCASKRTGNTEAFFGQGTRLTVV.

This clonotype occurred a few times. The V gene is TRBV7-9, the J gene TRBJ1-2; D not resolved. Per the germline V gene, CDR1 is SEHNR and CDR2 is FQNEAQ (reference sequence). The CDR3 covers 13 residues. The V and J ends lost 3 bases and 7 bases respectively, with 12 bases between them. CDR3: CASSFETSLGYTF. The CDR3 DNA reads TGTGCCAGCAGCTTCGAAACAAGCCTTGGCTACACCTTC. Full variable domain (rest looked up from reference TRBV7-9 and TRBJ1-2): DTGVSQNPRHKITKRGQNVTFRCDPISEHNRLYWYRQTLGQGPEFLTYFQNEAQLEKSRLLSDRFSAERPKGSFSTLEIQRTEQGDSAMYLCASSFETSLGYTFGSGTRLTVV.

CDR3 in amino acids: CAWKDTDTQYF. CDR3 sequence (DNA): TGTGCCTGGAAAGACACAGATACGCAGTATTTT. The rearrangement links TRBV30 to TRBJ2-3; D ambiguous. Germline CDR1 is GTSNPN and CDR2 is SVGIG (reference sequence). The CDR3 has 11 residues. V was clipped by 4 bases and J by 2 bases, with 4 bases between them.

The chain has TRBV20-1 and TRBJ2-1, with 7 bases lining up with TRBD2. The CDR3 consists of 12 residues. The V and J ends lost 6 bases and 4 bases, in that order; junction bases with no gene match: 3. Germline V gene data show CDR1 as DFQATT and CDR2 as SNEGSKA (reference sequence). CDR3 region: CSAGLPYNEQFF. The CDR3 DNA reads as TGCAGTGCGGGACTACCTTACAATGAGCAGTTCTTC.

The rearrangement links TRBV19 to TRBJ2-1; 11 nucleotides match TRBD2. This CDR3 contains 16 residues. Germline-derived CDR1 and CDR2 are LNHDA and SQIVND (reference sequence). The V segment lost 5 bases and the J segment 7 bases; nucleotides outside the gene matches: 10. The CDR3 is CASSSNPGLAENEQFF. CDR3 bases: TGTGCCAGTAGTTCCAACCCGGGACTAGCGGAGAATGAGCAGTTCTTC.

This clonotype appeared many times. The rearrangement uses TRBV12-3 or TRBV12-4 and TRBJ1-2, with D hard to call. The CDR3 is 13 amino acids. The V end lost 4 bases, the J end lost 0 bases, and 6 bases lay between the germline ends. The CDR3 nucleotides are TGTGCCAGCAGTTCGGAAGCTAACTATGGCTACACCTTC. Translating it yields CASSSEANYGYTF.

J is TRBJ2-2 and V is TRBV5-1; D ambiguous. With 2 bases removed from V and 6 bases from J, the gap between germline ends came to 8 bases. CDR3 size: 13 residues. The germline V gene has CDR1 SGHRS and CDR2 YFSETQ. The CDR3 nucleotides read TGCGCCAGCAGCTTTGTTGGGGCCGGGGAGCTGTTTTTT. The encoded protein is CASSFVGAGELFF.

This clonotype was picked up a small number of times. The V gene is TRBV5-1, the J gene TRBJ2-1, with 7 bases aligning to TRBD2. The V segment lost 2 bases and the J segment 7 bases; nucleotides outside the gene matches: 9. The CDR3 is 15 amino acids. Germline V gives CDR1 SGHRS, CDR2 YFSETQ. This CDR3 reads CASSFGGRARNEQFF. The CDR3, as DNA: TGCGCCAGCAGCTTTGGGGGGAGGGCCAGGAATGAGCAGTTCTTC.

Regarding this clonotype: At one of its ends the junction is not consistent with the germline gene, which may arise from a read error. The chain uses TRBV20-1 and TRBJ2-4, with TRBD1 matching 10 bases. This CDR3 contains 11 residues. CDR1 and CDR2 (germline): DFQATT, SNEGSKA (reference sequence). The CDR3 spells CSARPGGTGEF. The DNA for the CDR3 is TGCAGTGCTAGGCCCGGAGGGACAGGGGAGTTC.

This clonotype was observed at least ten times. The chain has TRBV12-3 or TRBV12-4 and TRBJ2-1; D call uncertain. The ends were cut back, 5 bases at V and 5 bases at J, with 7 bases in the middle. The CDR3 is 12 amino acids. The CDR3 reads CASSLHNNEQFF. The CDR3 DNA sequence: TGTGCCAGCAGTCTACACAACAATGAGCAGTTCTTC.

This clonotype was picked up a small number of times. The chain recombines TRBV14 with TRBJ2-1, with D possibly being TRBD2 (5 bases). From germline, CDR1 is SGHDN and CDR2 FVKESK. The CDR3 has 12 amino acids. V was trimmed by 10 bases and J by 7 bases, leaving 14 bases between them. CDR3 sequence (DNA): TGTGCCACGCCGCCGGGGATTAATGAGCAGTTCTTC. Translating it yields CATPPGINEQFF.

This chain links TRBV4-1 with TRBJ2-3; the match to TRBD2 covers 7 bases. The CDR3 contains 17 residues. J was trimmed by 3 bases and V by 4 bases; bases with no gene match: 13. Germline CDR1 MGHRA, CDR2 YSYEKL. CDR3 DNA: TGCGCCAGCAGCCCTAAATCCCTAGCGGTGGGAACAGATACGCAGTATTTT. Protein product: CASSPKSLAVGTDTQYF.

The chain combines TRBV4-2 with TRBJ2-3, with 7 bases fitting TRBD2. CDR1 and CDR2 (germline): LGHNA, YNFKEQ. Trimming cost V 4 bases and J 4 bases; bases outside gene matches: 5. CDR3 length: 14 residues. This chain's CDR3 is CASSLNGRPDTQYF. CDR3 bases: TGTGCCAGCAGCCTTAACGGGAGGCCAGATACGCAGTATTTT.

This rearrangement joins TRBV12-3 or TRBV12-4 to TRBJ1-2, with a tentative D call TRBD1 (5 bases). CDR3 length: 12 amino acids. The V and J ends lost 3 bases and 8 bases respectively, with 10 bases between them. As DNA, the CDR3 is TGTGCCAGCAGTTTCGGGGAGGGGGGCTACACCTTC. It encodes CASSFGEGGYTF.

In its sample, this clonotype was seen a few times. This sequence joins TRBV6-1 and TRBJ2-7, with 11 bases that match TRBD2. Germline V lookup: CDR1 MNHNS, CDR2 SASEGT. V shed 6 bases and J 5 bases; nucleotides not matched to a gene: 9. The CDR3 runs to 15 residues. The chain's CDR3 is CASRALAGGRDEQYF. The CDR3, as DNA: TGTGCCAGCAGGGCCCTAGCGGGGGGACGTGACGAGCAGTACTTC.

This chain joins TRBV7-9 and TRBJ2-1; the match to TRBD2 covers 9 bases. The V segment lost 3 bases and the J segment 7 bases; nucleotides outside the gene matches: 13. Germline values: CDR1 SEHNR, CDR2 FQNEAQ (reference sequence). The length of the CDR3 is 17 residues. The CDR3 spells CASSFGPPSGRRNEQFF. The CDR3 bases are TGTGCCAGCAGCTTTGGCCCTCCCAGCGGGAGGAGAAATGAGCAGTTCTTC.

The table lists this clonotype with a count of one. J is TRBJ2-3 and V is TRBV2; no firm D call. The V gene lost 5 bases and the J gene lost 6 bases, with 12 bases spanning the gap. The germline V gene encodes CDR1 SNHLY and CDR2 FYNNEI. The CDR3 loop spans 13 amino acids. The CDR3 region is CASSSFGPDTQYF. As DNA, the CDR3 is TGTGCCAGCAGTAGCTTTGGACCCGATACGCAGTATTTT.

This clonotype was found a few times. CDR3 coding DNA: TGCGCCAGCAGCCGTCAGGGGGGCGGGAGGGCCCAAGAGACCCAGTACTTC. This codes for CASSRQGGGRAQETQYF. The chain uses TRBV5-1 and TRBJ2-5; 9 bases map to TRBD2. CDR3 length equals 17 residues. The germline V gene has CDR1 SGHRS and CDR2 YFSETQ. The J segment lost 1 base and the V segment lost 4 bases, leaving 11 bases of the junction unmatched.

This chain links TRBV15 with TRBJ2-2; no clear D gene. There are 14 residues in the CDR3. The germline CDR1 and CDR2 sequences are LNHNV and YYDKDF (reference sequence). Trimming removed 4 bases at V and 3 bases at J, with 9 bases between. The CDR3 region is CATSISRDTGELFF. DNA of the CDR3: TGTGCCACCAGCATTTCGAGAGACACCGGGGAGCTGTTTTTT.